This T cell receptor (beta chain) was obtained from a study of identical twins. TCRdb re-called the 5' RACE reads with MiXCR, one entry per CDR3 protein. The sample has fewer than 650,000 distinct CDR3 sequences, roughly 6.6% seen once; the top ten hold 1.6%. Findings and limits, study-wide: There were fewer insertions in abundant cord blood beta clonotypes, but memory repertoires showed no such pattern.

This clonotype was seen at least ten times. The antigen is unknown. After removal of 0 bases from V and 9 bases from J, the junction contained 1 base not matched to a gene. The CDR3 has 15 amino acids. The sample was also reused in another study, on yellow fever vaccine responses in identical twins.

V gene TRBV12-3 or TRBV12-4 combines with J gene TRBJ2-3, with TRBD2 matching over 15 bases. This TCR was recovered from a woman aged 18-30 years in good health. The material sequenced was PBMCs. The CDR3 loop reads CASSLAGTSGRTQYF. The DNA for the CDR3 is TGTGCCAGCAGTTTAGCCGGGACTAGCGGGAGGACGCAGTATTTT.